This T cell receptor (beta chain) was captured by sequencing in a study of OX40 agonist ivuxolimab in advanced cancers. Looking at the study overall: Hepatocellular carcinoma, melanoma, renal cell or head and neck cancer was diagnosed in the dose-escalation patients. Findings and limits, study-wide: Clonal expansion was seen in CD4+ and CD8+ blood T cells by week 6 at 0.1 to 3.0 mg/kg.

The CDR3 is 15 residues long. Trimming removed 3 bases from V and 6 bases from J, with 17 bases in between. Germline V gene lookup returns CDR1 SGDLS and CDR2 YYNGEE. The assay was immunoSEQ multiplex PCR, and TCRdb's table has in-frame clones only and misses some. The repertoire includes tens of thousands of clones, roughly 94% of them detected once, and 20% sits in the top ten. Regarding this clone: Its antigen is not known.

The sequence derives from an adult with an advanced solid tumor such as melanoma, head and neck, liver or kidney cancer. Sequencing was performed on CD4+ or CD8+ T cells sorted from blood, taken in a trial of the OX40 agonist ivuxolimab. The gene calls are TRBV9 and TRBJ2-3; tentatively, D is TRBD2 (5 bases). The CDR3 loop is CASSGSGGPGDTQYF. DNA of the CDR3: TGTGCCAGCAGCGGGAGCGGCGGGCCCGGGGATACGCAGTATTTT.